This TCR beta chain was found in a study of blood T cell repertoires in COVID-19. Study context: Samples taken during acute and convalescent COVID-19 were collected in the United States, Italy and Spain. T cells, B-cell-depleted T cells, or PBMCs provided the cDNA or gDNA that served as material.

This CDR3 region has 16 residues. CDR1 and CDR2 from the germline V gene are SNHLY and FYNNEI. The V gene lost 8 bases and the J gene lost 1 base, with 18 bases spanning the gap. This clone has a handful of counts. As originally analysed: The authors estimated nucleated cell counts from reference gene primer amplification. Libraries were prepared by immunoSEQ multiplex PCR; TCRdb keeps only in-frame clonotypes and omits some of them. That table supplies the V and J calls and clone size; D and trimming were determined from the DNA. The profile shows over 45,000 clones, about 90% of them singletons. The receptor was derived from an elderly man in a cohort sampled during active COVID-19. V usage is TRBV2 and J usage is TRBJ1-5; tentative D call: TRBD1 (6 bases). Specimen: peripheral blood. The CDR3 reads CASSQNQGLSNQPQHF. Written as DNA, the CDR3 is TGTGCCAGCTCTCAGAATCAGGGGTTGAGCAATCAGCCCCAGCATTTT.